These 20 T cell receptor beta chains were all obtained from the same sample, sequenced in a study of T-cell memory formation after mild COVID-19. From the 5' RACE reads, TCRdb called clonotypes with MiXCR, one entry per CDR3 protein. The profile covers approximately 290,000 distinct CDR3 sequences, with 15% to 20% appearing a single time and about a fifth taken by the ten largest. Material: PBMCs or a T cell subset sorted from them (not recorded which). The receptors were gathered from a man aged 18 to 30 who had mild COVID-19 (a few samples of this study predate the infection). Cell type and time point are not known.

The table lists this clonotype with a count of one. The chain links TRBV10-2 to TRBJ2-3; no firm D call. The V and J ends lost 3 bases and 6 bases respectively, with 7 bases between them. From germline, CDR1 is WSHSY and CDR2 SAAADI. The CDR3 is made up of 12 amino acids. In DNA form, the CDR3 reads TGCGCCAGCAGTGAAGGGTTGGATACGCAGTATTTT. It encodes CASSEGLDTQYF.

CDR3 DNA sequence: TGTGCCACCAGCAGTCCCCGGACAGGGGGGTTCGGGGAGCTGTTTTTT. Amino acids: CATSSPRTGGFGELFF. J is TRBJ2-2 and V is TRBV15; 10 bases map to TRBD1. The CDR3 is 16 amino acids. V was pared by 3 bases and J by 7 bases, with 8 bases of the junction left unmatched. Germline CDR1 LNHNV, CDR2 YYDKDF (reference sequence).

V gene TRBV2 combines with J gene TRBJ1-5; the D gene is possibly TRBD1 (5 bases). Looked up from germline, CDR1 is SNHLY and CDR2 is FYNNEI. With 8 bases removed from V and 1 base from J, the gap between germline ends came to 9 bases. CDR3 length: 13 amino acids. The CDR3 DNA reads as TGTGCCAGCTTCCGGGACAGCAATCAGCCCCAGCATTTT. Its translation is CASFRDSNQPQHF.

In its sample, this clonotype was seen a few times. The J gene is TRBJ2-5, the V gene TRBV20-1, with TRBD2 as a possible D gene (6 bases). The length of the CDR3 is 12 residues. CDR1 and CDR2 from the germline V gene are DFQATT and SNEGSKA (reference sequence). Trimming removed 1 base from V and 4 bases from J, with 7 bases in between. CDR3 sequence: CSARGRGETQYF. CDR3 nucleotides: TGCAGTGCTAGAGGGCGGGGAGAGACCCAGTACTTC.

Ten or more counts support this clonotype. This chain's CDR3 is CASGFRGNTEAFF. CDR3 DNA sequence: TGTGCCAGCGGATTTCGGGGGAACACTGAAGCTTTCTTT. The rearrangement links TRBV6-5 to TRBJ1-1; D gene ambiguous. Trimming pared 8 bases from V and 1 base from J, leaving 11 bases between. The CDR3 loop spans 13 amino acids. The V gene's germline CDR1 is MNHEY and CDR2 SVGAGI.

V gene TRBV4-3 combines with J gene TRBJ1-2; tentative D call: TRBD1 (6 bases). CDR3 length: 17 residues. V gave up 0 bases and J gave up 4 bases, with 18 bases separating them. Germline V lookup: CDR1 LGHNA, CDR2 YSLEER. The CDR3: CASSQDFGQGTRYGYTF. The CDR3, as DNA: TGCGCCAGCAGCCAAGATTTTGGGCAGGGGACGCGCTATGGCTACACCTTC.

The V call is TRBV12-3 or TRBV12-4, the J call TRBJ1-5; D unclear. The CDR3 loop spans 13 amino acids. The V end was cut by 6 bases, the J end by 4 bases, with 10 bases between. The CDR3 DNA reads TGTGCCAGCAGCCTAGATGAGAATCAGCCCCAGCATTTT. This gives the protein CASSLDENQPQHF.

CDR3 coding DNA: TGTGCCAGCAGCTTAGGGCCTTTCCAAGAGACCCAGTACTTC. Translated: CASSLGPFQETQYF. The chain has TRBV7-3 and TRBJ2-5; the D is unclear. The CDR3 totals 14 residues. Germline V gene sequence: CDR1 SGHTA, CDR2 FQGTGA. Trimming removed 2 bases at V and 1 base at J, with 8 bases between.

The V and J genes are TRBV18 and TRBJ1-2; D unclear. The CDR3 contains 14 residues. V lost 3 bases to trimming and J lost 0 bases, with 8 bases between them. Germline V gives CDR1 KGHSH, CDR2 LQKENI. CDR3 in amino acids: CASSPERTNYGYTF. CDR3 bases: TGTGCCAGCTCACCCGAGAGGACTAACTATGGCTACACCTTC.

This clonotype was recorded a few times. The V call is TRBV20-1, the J call TRBJ2-3; TRBD2 aligns across 10 bases. J gave up 2 bases and V 5 bases, and 4 bases lay outside the gene matches. CDR1 DFQATT and CDR2 SNEGSKA come from the germline V gene (reference sequence). This CDR3 is built from 14 residues. The CDR3 bases are TGCAGTGCTCGACTAGCGGGCCCCACAGATACGCAGTATTTT. It specifies CSARLAGPTDTQYF.

The sample holds many counts of this clonotype. This sequence joins TRBV12-3 or TRBV12-4 and TRBJ2-2; D is perhaps TRBD2 (6 bases). The CDR3 runs to 15 residues. Between the trimmed V and J ends, which lost 5 bases and 2 bases, there was a span of 12 bases. CDR3 coding DNA: TGTGCCAGCAGTCCCGCGGGACCAAACACCGGGGAGCTGTTTTTT. Translated: CASSPAGPNTGELFF.

This chain uses TRBV6-5 with TRBJ1-2, with D perhaps matching TRBD1 (6 bases). Between the trimmed V and J ends, which lost 4 bases and 8 bases, there was a span of 14 bases. The CDR3 spans 13 residues. The germline V gene has CDR1 MNHEY and CDR2 SVGAGI. The CDR3 loop reads CASSSYRAVGYTF. CDR3 nucleotide sequence: TGTGCCAGCAGTTCCTACAGGGCGGTAGGCTACACCTTC.

This clonotype was recorded many times. The chain carries TRBV12-3 or TRBV12-4 and TRBJ2-4, with D uncertain. There are 14 residues in the CDR3. The ends were cut back, 3 bases at V and 3 bases at J, with 9 bases in the middle. The CDR3 loop is CASSLGSVKNIQYF. The DNA of the CDR3 is TGTGCCAGCAGTTTGGGTTCGGTCAAAAACATTCAGTACTTC.

This clonotype was detected a few times. This chain links TRBV6-2 or TRBV6-3 with TRBJ2-5; perhaps TRBD2 as D (5 bases). The V and J ends lost 6 bases and 0 bases respectively, with 14 bases between them. This CDR3 region has 15 residues. Germline V gene data show CDR1 as MNHEY and CDR2 as SVGEGT. DNA for the CDR3: TGTGCCAGCAGAACCGGGGAACTGTACCAAGAGACCCAGTACTTC. Its translation: CASRTGELYQETQYF.

This clonotype was seen a handful of times. The genes are TRBV28 and TRBJ2-3; 10 bases match TRBD1. Germline values: CDR1 MDHEN, CDR2 SYDVKM. V was clipped by 3 bases and J by 3 bases; unmatched bases: 6. CDR3 length: 16 amino acids. The CDR3 region has the DNA TGTGCCAGCAGTTTGACGGCGGACAGGGGGACAGATACGCAGTATTTT. Its protein product is CASSLTADRGTDTQYF.

This clonotype was recorded many times. The chain links TRBV5-6 to TRBJ2-7; D is ambiguous. Per the germline V gene, CDR1 is SGHDT and CDR2 is YYEEEE. V was shortened by 0 bases and J by 3 bases, with 4 bases between the two germline ends. This CDR3 spans 12 amino acids. CDR3 coding DNA: TGTGCCAGCAGCTTGGGTAACTACGAGCAGTACGTC. Its protein product is CASSLGNYEQYV.

This clonotype was detected a few times. J is TRBJ1-2 and V is TRBV6-1; a weak D match, TRBD1 (6 bases). Germline V CDR1 and CDR2: MNHNS, SASEGT. This CDR3 is built from 14 residues. Trimming removed 7 bases at V and 7 bases at J, with 19 bases between. This CDR3 is CASTSRGQPSGYTF. CDR3 in DNA: TGTGCCAGCACTTCCAGAGGACAGCCTAGTGGCTACACCTTC.

The chain employs TRBV2 and TRBJ1-6, with unresolved D. This CDR3 is built from 13 residues. Germline V gene lookup returns CDR1 SNHLY and CDR2 FYNNEI. CDR3 bases: TGTGCTACGCAGCAGGTGACAACTTCACCCCTCCACTTT. Its protein is CATQQVTTSPLHF.

This chain links TRBV2 with TRBJ1-1, with D possibly matching TRBD1 (5 bases). Per the germline V gene, CDR1 is SNHLY and CDR2 is FYNNEI. CDR3 size: 13 residues. Trimming took off 3 bases at V and 4 bases at J, with 9 bases between the two ends. In nucleotides, the CDR3 is TGTGCCAGCAGTGAGGAGGGGACCACTGAAGCTTTCTTT. This sequence encodes CASSEEGTTEAFF.

This clonotype was detected a few times. J is TRBJ2-1 and V is TRBV7-8; D gene ambiguous. This CDR3 spans 14 amino acids. With 2 bases removed from V and 6 bases from J, the gap between germline ends came to 11 bases. Looked up from germline, CDR1 is SGHVS and CDR2 is FQNEAQ. CDR3 region: CASSLNGLGNEQFF. As DNA, the CDR3 is TGTGCCAGCAGCTTAAACGGCCTGGGCAATGAGCAGTTCTTC. Full variable domain (outside the CDR3, taken from reference TRBV7-8 and TRBJ2-1): GAGVSQSPRYKVAKRGQDVALRCDPISGHVSLFWYQQALGQGPEFLTYFQNEAQLDKSGLPSDRFFAERPEGSVSTLKIQRTQQEDSAVYLCASSLNGLGNEQFFGPGTRLTVL.